One and the same sample provided the 25 T cell receptor beta chains below, sequenced in a study of vaccination and CD4 T cells after COVID-19. Time point given: late sampling 161 to 241 days after vaccination in three convalescent patients. TCRdb called the PCR reads again in MiXCR, with one record for every CDR3 protein. The table shows roughly 28,000 distinct CDR3 sequences, with about half occurring only once. The sequencing here drew on CD4+ T cells from blood, taken about 7 months after SARS-CoV-2 vaccination. The receptors derive from a human donor who had recovered from COVID-19.

The chain carries TRBV20-1 and TRBJ2-7; the match to TRBD2 covers 12 bases. Germline lookup yields CDR1 DFQATT and CDR2 SNEGSKA (reference sequence). The CDR3 is made up of 16 amino acids. After removal of 6 bases from V and 0 bases from J, the junction contained 9 bases not matched to a gene. CDR3 DNA sequence: TGCAGTGCCGGGACTAGCGGGCTCAGGGGCTCCTACGAGCAGTACTTC. This codes for CSAGTSGLRGSYEQYF.

This rearrangement joins TRBV7-6 to TRBJ2-7; 7 bases are a match to TRBD1. The trim removed 5 bases at V and 6 bases at J, leaving 13 bases unmatched. The CDR3 runs to 15 residues. Per germline, CDR1 SGHVS and CDR2 FNYEAQ. CDR3 protein: CASSEDRVSSSEQYF. CDR3 in DNA: TGTGCCAGCAGCGAAGACAGGGTCTCCTCTAGCGAGCAGTACTTC.

This clonotype has more than one count but fewer than ten. The chain uses TRBV28 and TRBJ2-1, with D tentatively TRBD2 (6 bases). This CDR3 region has 16 residues. The V end lost 6 bases, the J end lost 0 bases, and 15 bases lay between the germline ends. The germline gives CDR1 MDHEN, CDR2 SYDVKM. The CDR3 region is CASSLTSTSSYNEQFF. The CDR3 DNA reads TGTGCCAGCAGCCTTACTAGCACTAGCTCCTACAATGAGCAGTTCTTC.

The chain carries TRBV28 and TRBJ1-1, with D hard to call. The germline V and J ends were trimmed by 3 bases and 1 base, with 12 bases remaining between them. Germline CDR1 MDHEN, CDR2 SYDVKM. The CDR3 consists of 15 residues. The chain's CDR3 is CASSFIGRPNTEAFF. As DNA, the CDR3 is TGTGCCAGCAGTTTCATCGGACGGCCGAACACTGAAGCTTTCTTT.

J is TRBJ2-1 and V is TRBV2, with 7 bases matching TRBD2. J was trimmed by 3 bases and V by 2 bases; bases with no gene match: 7. The CDR3 extends over 16 amino acids. CDR1 and CDR2 (germline): SNHLY, FYNNEI. This CDR3 is CASSELPGGSYNEQFF. The DNA of the CDR3 is TGTGCCAGCAGTGAACTTCCGGGGGGAAGCTACAATGAGCAGTTCTTC.

The sample holds a few counts of this clonotype. The V gene is TRBV27, the J gene TRBJ1-5; 10 bases map to TRBD1. V shed 6 bases, J shed 2 bases, and the junction held 7 bases outside the gene matches. The germline gives CDR1 MNHEY, CDR2 SMNVEV (reference sequence). The CDR3 runs 16 residues. The CDR3 loop reads CASRSAGTGGNQPQHF. The DNA of the CDR3 is TGTGCCAGCAGATCGGCCGGGACAGGGGGCAATCAGCCCCAGCATTTT.

This clonotype was counted a few times. This sequence joins TRBV27 and TRBJ1-1; 10 nucleotides agree with TRBD1. This CDR3 is 17 amino acids long. V was clipped by 6 bases and J by 4 bases; unmatched bases: 14. The germline V gene has CDR1 MNHEY and CDR2 SMNVEV (reference sequence). CDR3 bases: TGTGCCAGCAGGCGAACCGGGACAGGGGCGATGGGCACTGAAGCTTTCTTT. As protein: CASRRTGTGAMGTEAFF.

This clonotype was observed a handful of times. The V call is TRBV15, the J call TRBJ1-1; D remains ambiguous. V was shortened by 5 bases and J by 0 bases, with 4 bases between the two germline ends. The CDR3 runs 12 residues. Germline CDR1 is LNHNV and CDR2 is YYDKDF (reference sequence). DNA of the CDR3: TGTGCCACCAGCCGGGTGAACACTGAAGCTTTCTTT. The encoded protein is CATSRVNTEAFF.

The rearrangement uses TRBV2 and TRBJ1-5, with 8 bases fitting TRBD1. The CDR3 is made up of 15 amino acids. Trimming removed 3 bases from V and 3 bases from J; junction bases left unmatched: 4. Germline CDR1 is SNHLY and CDR2 is FYNNEI. The CDR3 reads CASSEDREDNQPQHF. The CDR3 DNA follows: TGTGCCAGCAGTGAGGACAGGGAGGACAATCAGCCCCAGCATTTT.

The chain has TRBV19 and TRBJ1-6, with D unclear. The V and J ends lost 3 bases and 8 bases respectively, with 14 bases between them. The V gene's germline CDR1 is LNHDA and CDR2 SQIVND (reference sequence). CDR3 length: 15 residues. CDR3 coding DNA: TGTGCCAGTAGTATTACGCCCGGGATGCATTCACCCCTCCACTTT. Amino acid sequence: CASSITPGMHSPLHF. The full variable domain, in which reference TRBV19 and TRBJ1-6 provide the parts outside the CDR3, is DGGITQSPKYLFRKEGQNVTLSCEQNLNHDAMYWYRQDPGQGLRLIYYSQIVNDFQKGDIAEGYSVSREKKESFPLTVTSAQKNPTAFYLCASSITPGMHSPLHFGNGTRLTVT.

This clonotype has just a few counts. The V and J genes are TRBV28 and TRBJ2-5, with a possible D match to TRBD2 (6 bases). The CDR3 contains 13 residues. Trimming cost V 7 bases and J 2 bases, with 11 bases left between them. CDR1 MDHEN and CDR2 SYDVKM come from the germline V gene. CDR3: CASTPGVQETQYF. CDR3 sequence (DNA): TGTGCCAGCACCCCGGGAGTACAAGAGACCCAGTACTTC. Complete variable domain (other parts from reference TRBV28 and TRBJ2-5): DVKVTQSSRYLVKRTGEKVFLECVQDMDHENMFWYRQDPGLGLRLIYFSYDVKMKEKGDIPEGYSVSREKKERFSLILESASTNQTSMYLCASTPGVQETQYFGPGTRLLVL.

This chain joins TRBV15 and TRBJ1-2; D may be TRBD1 (5 bases). Trimming removed 5 bases from V and 5 bases from J, with 18 bases in between. Germline V gene data show CDR1 as LNHNV and CDR2 as YYDKDF (reference sequence). This CDR3 is 15 amino acids long. In DNA form, the CDR3 reads TGTGCCACCAGCTTGAGAGGGGAGGGGCGGTATGGCTACACCTTC. Encoded protein: CATSLRGEGRYGYTF.

The rearrangement joins TRBV20-1 to TRBJ1-1; D unclear. The CDR3 has 11 residues. The V and J ends lost 7 bases and 1 base respectively, with 7 bases between them. CDR1 and CDR2 (germline): DFQATT, SNEGSKA (reference sequence). The CDR3 sequence: CSGQENTEAFF. In DNA form, the CDR3 reads TGCAGTGGACAAGAGAACACTGAAGCTTTCTTT.

This clonotype was detected only a few times. The chain has TRBV19 and TRBJ1-5; D gene uncertain. CDR3 length: 17 residues. V lost 3 bases to trimming and J lost 0 bases, with 15 bases between them. The germline V gene encodes CDR1 LNHDA and CDR2 SQIVND (reference sequence). The CDR3 sequence: CASSIGTVGYSNQPQHF. Written as DNA, the CDR3 is TGTGCCAGTAGTATCGGAACGGTGGGGTATAGCAATCAGCCCCAGCATTTT. Complete variable domain (other parts from reference TRBV19 and TRBJ1-5): DGGITQSPKYLFRKEGQNVTLSCEQNLNHDAMYWYRQDPGQGLRLIYYSQIVNDFQKGDIAEGYSVSREKKESFPLTVTSAQKNPTAFYLCASSIGTVGYSNQPQHFGDGTRLSIL.

V usage is TRBV20-1 and J usage is TRBJ1-4, with D maybe TRBD1 (5 bases). The CDR3 is made up of 15 amino acids. V dropped 0 bases and J dropped 8 bases, with 16 bases sitting between them. CDR1 is DFQATT and CDR2 is SNEGSKA in the germline V gene (reference sequence). CDR3 loop: CSARDGDSTSEKLFF. The CDR3 DNA follows: TGCAGTGCTAGAGATGGGGACTCTACCTCCGAAAAACTGTTTTTT.

The sample holds a few counts of this clonotype. The chain carries TRBV27 and TRBJ2-5; TRBD2 matches at 9 bases. V shed 2 bases, J shed 4 bases, and the junction held 2 bases outside the gene matches. CDR1 and CDR2 (germline): MNHEY, SMNVEV (reference sequence). The CDR3 has 14 residues. CDR3 sequence: CASSLGREGETQYF. In DNA, the CDR3 is TGTGCCAGCAGTTTAGGGCGGGAGGGAGAGACCCAGTACTTC.

The gene calls are TRBV29-1 and TRBJ2-5; possibly TRBD1 or TRBD2 for D (6 bases each). CDR1 and CDR2 (germline): SQVTM, ANQGSEA. Trimming cost V 6 bases and J 5 bases, with 16 bases left between them. This CDR3 spans 13 amino acids. CDR3 sequence (DNA): TGCAGCGTCGATGGAGGGGGGCAGGAGACCCAGTACTTC. Protein: CSVDGGGQETQYF.

The chain carries TRBV21-1 and TRBJ2-7. TRBV21-1 is noted as a pseudogene. This CDR3 region has 15 residues. The CDR3 DNA reads TGTGCCAGCAGCAAAGAAAGGGTGGCTCCCTACGAGCAGTACTTC. Protein: CASSKERVAPYEQYF.

This clonotype was recorded a few times. The chain has TRBV20-1 and TRBJ2-7, with 11 bases identical to TRBD2. This CDR3 spans 14 amino acids. Unmatched junction bases numbered 3, after V lost 1 base and J lost 4 bases. Germline CDR1 and CDR2: DFQATT and SNEGSKA (reference sequence). CDR3 protein: CSARGGTSGYEQYF. The CDR3 DNA reads as TGCAGTGCTAGAGGGGGGACTAGCGGTTACGAGCAGTACTTC.

V and J are TRBV15 and TRBJ2-7; 7 bases align to TRBD2. Looked up from germline, CDR1 is LNHNV and CDR2 is YYDKDF (reference sequence). Trimming cost V 3 bases and J 5 bases; bases outside gene matches: 13. CDR3 length: 16 residues. CDR3 residues: CATSRESGALNHEQYF. The CDR3 nucleotides read TGTGCCACCAGCAGGGAAAGCGGGGCCCTTAATCACGAGCAGTACTTC. Together with reference TRBV15 and TRBJ2-7, the CDR3 gives the full variable domain: DAMVIQNPRYQVTQFGKPVTLSCSQTLNHNVMYWYQQKSSQAPKLLFHYYDKDFNNEADTPDNFQSRRPNTSFCFLDIRSPGLGDTAMYLCATSRESGALNHEQYFGPGTRLTVT.

The chain uses TRBV15 and TRBJ2-7; D uncertain. The CDR3 contains 17 residues. CDR1 is LNHNV, CDR2 YYDKDF, per germline (reference sequence). Trimming pared 0 bases from V and 2 bases from J, leaving 17 bases between. CDR3 residues: CATSRDSYRSVPYEQYF. CDR3 sequence (DNA): TGTGCCACCAGCAGAGATTCTTACAGAAGCGTGCCCTACGAGCAGTACTTC.

This clonotype was counted only a few times. The gene calls are TRBV15 and TRBJ1-5; no reliable D call. V gave up 1 base and J gave up 5 bases, with 3 bases separating them. Germline V gene data show CDR1 as LNHNV and CDR2 as YYDKDF (reference sequence). The CDR3 has 12 residues. The CDR3 sequence: CATSRVDQPQHF. The CDR3 coding sequence is TGTGCCACCAGCAGAGTTGATCAGCCCCAGCATTTT.

J is TRBJ2-1 and V is TRBV27; TRBD1 aligns across 7 bases. CDR1 and CDR2 from the germline V gene are MNHEY and SMNVEV (reference sequence). The ends lost 5 bases at V and 1 base at J; junction bases unmatched: 11. The CDR3 is 17 amino acids. The CDR3 bases are TGTGCCAGCAGTCCTGGACAGGCCAAGCCTTCCTACAATGAGCAGTTCTTC. The encoded protein is CASSPGQAKPSYNEQFF.

The CDR3 region is CSARHLGPVGLDEQFF. CDR3 DNA sequence: TGCAGTGCTAGACACCTAGGGCCAGTCGGCCTGGATGAGCAGTTCTTC. The rearrangement uses TRBV20-1 and TRBJ2-1; the D is unclear. Trimming took off 2 bases at V and 8 bases at J, with 22 bases between the two ends. The CDR3 is 16 amino acids. CDR1 is DFQATT, CDR2 SNEGSKA, per germline (reference sequence).

The chain combines TRBV28 with TRBJ1-1; D ambiguous. Germline loops: CDR1 MDHEN, CDR2 SYDVKM. This CDR3 has 13 amino acids. Between the trimmed V and J ends, which lost 4 bases and 1 base, there was a span of 7 bases. The CDR3 loop reads CASSWAPNTEAFF. The DNA for the CDR3 is TGTGCCAGCAGTTGGGCCCCGAACACTGAAGCTTTCTTT.